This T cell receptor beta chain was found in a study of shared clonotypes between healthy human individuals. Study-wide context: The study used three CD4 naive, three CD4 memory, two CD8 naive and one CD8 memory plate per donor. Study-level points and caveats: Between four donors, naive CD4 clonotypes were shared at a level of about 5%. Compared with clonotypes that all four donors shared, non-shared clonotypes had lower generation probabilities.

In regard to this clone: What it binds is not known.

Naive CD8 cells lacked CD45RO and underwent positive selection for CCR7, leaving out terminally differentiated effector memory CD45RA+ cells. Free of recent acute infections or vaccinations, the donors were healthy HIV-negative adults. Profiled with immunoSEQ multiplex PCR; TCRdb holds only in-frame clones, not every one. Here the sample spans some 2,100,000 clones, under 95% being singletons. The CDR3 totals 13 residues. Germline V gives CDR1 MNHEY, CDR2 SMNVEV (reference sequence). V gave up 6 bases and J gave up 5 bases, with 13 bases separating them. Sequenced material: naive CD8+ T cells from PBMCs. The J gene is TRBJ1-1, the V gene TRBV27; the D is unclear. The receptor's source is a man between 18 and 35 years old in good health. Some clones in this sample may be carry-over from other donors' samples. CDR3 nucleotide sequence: TGTGCCAGCAGCCCCCTCCGTGGGACTGAAGCTTTCTTT. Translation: CASSPLRGTEAFF.